Detailed here is one T cell receptor (beta chain). The antigen is undetermined. The sample is drawn from a study of T cell responses to AZD1222 COVID-19 vaccine. Study outcomes and limitations: Only six individuals given AZD1222 were seropositive at baseline. Per reports, nearly half of all spike-specific TCRs target regions that are unmutated in variants. Receipt of two AZD1222 doses was followed by a rise in Spike-specific TCR breadth and depth.

TCRdb keeps only in-frame clones here, not all; method: immunoSEQ multiplex PCR. Of some 150,000 clones in the sample, around 86% were seen once. V lost 1 base to trimming and J lost 7 bases; unmatched junction nucleotides: 13. The CDR3 has 17 amino acids. Germline CDR1 reads SGHAT; CDR2 reads FQNNGV. The chain couples TRBV11-2 to TRBJ2-7; 10 nucleotides agree with TRBD1. The sequenced sample was peripheral blood, obtained on day 0 of MenACWY control vaccination. This clonotype originated in an adult in good health. CDR3 sequence (DNA): TGTGCCAGCAGCTTAGTTGCGGGGCGGACAGGGGGGATGGAGCAGTACTTC. Encoded protein: CASSLVAGRTGGMEQYF.